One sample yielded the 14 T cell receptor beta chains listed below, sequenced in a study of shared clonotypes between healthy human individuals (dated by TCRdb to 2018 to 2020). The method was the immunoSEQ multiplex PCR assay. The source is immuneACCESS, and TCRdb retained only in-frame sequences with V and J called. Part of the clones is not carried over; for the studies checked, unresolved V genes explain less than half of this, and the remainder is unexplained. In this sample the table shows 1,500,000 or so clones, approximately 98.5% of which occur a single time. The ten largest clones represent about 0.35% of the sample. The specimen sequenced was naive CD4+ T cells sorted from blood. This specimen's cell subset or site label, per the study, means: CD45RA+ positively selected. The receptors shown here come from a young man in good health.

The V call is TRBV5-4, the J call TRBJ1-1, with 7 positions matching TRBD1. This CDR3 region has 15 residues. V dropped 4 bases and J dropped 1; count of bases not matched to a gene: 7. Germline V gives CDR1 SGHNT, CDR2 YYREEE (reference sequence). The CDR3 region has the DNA TGTGCCAGCAGCCAGGGACAGATTTCGAACACTGAAGCTTTCTTT. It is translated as CASSQGQISNTEAFF.

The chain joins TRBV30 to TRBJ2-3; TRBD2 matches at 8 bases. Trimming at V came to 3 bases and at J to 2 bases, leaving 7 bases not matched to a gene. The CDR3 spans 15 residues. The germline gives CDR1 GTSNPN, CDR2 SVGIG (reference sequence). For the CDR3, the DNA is TGTGCCTGGAGAAGGCGGGAGGCCTACACAGATACGCAGTATTTT. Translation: CAWRRREAYTDTQYF.

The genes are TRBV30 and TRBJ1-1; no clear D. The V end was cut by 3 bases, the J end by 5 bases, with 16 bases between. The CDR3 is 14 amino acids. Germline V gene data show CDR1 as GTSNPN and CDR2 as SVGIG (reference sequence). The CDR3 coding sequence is TGTGCCTGGAGCGTGGATTCGGTAGTGACTGAAGCTTTCTTT. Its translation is CAWSVDSVVTEAFF.

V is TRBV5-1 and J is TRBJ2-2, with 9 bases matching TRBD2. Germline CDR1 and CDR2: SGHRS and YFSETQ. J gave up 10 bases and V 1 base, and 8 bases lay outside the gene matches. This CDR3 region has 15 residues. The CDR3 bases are TGCGCCAGCAGCTTGAGAGCTAGCGGGGCCGAGGAGCTGTTTTTT. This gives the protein CASSLRASGAEELFF. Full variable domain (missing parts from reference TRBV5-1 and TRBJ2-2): KAGVTQTPRYLIKTRGQQVTLSCSPISGHRSVSWYQQTPGQGLQFLFEYFSETQRNKGNFPGRFSGRQFSNSRSEMNVSTLELGDSALYLCASSLRASGAEELFFGEGSRLTVL.

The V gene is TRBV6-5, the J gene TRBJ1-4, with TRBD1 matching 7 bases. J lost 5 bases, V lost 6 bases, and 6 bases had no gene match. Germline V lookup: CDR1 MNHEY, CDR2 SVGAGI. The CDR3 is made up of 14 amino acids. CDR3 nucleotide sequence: TGTGCCAGCAGCTCGACAGGGTTGAATGAAAAACTGTTTTTT. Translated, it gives CASSSTGLNEKLFF.

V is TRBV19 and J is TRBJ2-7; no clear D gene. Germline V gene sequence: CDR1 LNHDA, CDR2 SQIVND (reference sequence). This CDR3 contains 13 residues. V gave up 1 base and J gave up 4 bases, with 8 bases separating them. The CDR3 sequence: CASSIVVGYEQYF. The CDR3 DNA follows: TGTGCCAGTAGTATAGTGGTAGGGTACGAGCAGTACTTC.

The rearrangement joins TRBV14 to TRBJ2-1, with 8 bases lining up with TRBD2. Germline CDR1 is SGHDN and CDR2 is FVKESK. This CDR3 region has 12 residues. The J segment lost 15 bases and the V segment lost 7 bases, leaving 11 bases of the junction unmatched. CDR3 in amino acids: CASTSGGPRVFF. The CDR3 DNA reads TGTGCCAGCACCTCGGGGGGGCCTAGGGTGTTCTTC. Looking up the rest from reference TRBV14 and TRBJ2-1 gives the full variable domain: EAGVTQFPSHSVIEKGQTVTLRCDPISGHDNLYWYRRVMGKEIKFLLHFVKESKQDESGMPNNRFLAERTGGTYSTLKVQPAELEDSGVYFCASTSGGPRVFFGPGTRLTVL.

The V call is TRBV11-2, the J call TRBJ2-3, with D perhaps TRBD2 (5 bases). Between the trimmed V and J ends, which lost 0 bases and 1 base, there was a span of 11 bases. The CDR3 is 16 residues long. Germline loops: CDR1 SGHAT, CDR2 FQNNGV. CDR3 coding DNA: TGTGCCAGCAGCTTAGATCGCCCAGCGGGCACAGATACGCAGTATTTT. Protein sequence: CASSLDRPAGTDTQYF.

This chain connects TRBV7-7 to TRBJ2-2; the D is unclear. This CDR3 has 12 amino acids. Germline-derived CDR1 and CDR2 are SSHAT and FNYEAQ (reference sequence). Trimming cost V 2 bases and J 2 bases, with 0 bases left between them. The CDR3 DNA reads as TGTGCCAGCAGCTTAAACACCGGGGAGCTGTTTTTT. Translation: CASSLNTGELFF. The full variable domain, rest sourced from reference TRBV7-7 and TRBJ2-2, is GAGVSQSPRYKVTKRGQDVTLRCDPISSHATLYWYQQALGQGPEFLTYFNYEAQPDKSGLPSDRFSAERPEGSISTLTIQRTEQRDSAMYRCASSLNTGELFFGEGSRLTVL.

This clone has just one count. CDR3 region: CASSPGTGGGYEQYF. The CDR3 DNA follows: TGTGCCAGCTCACCCGGGACAGGGGGAGGGTACGAGCAGTACTTC. The rearrangement joins TRBV18 to TRBJ2-7, with TRBD1 identical over 11 bases. CDR3 length equals 15 residues. Germline trimming cut 3 bases from V and 4 bases from J; bases unmatched to any gene: 5. CDR1 is KGHSH, CDR2 LQKENI, per germline.

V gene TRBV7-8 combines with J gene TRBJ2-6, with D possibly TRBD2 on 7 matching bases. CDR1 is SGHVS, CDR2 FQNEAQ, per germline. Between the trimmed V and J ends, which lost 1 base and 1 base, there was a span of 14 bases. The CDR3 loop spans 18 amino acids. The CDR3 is CASSLVTGTTSGANVLTF. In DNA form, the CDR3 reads TGTGCCAGCAGCTTAGTCACAGGGACTACGTCTGGGGCCAACGTCCTGACTTTC.

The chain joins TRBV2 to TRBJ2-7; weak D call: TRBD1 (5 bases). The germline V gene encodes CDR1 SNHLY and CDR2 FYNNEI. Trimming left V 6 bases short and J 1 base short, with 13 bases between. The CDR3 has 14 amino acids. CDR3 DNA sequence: TGTGCCAGCAGCCCAGGGTCCTGGTCCTACGAGCAGTACTTC. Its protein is CASSPGSWSYEQYF.

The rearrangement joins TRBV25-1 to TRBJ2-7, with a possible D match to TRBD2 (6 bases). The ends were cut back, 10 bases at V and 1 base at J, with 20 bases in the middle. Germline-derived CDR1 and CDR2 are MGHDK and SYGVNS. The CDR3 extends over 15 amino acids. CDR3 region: CATSFPAGPSYEQYF. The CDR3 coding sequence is TGTGCCACCTCTTTCCCCGCGGGGCCGTCCTACGAGCAGTACTTC.

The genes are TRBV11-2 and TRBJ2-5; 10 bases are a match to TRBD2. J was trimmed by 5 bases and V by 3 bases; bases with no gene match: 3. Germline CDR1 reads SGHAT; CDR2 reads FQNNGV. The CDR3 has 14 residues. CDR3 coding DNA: TGTGCCAGCAGCTTTAGCGGGAGGCGGGAGACCCAGTACTTC. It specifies CASSFSGRRETQYF. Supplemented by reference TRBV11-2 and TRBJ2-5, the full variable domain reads EAGVAQSPRYKIIEKRQSVAFWCNPISGHATLYWYQQILGQGPKLLIQFQNNGVVDDSQLPKDRFSAERLKGVDSTLKIQPAKLEDSAVYLCASSFSGRRETQYFGPGTRLLVL.